Sequencing of this T cell receptor (beta chain) was carried out in a study of T cells in Graves' hyperthyroidism and ophthalmopathy. Notes on this clonotype: Germline is not matched at one junction end, which may reflect a read error.

In germline, CDR1 is ENHRY, CDR2 SYGVKD. The CDR3 is 13 amino acids. From RNA transcripts, TCR beta CDR3 regions were amplified. A first-round RT-PCR of the TCR CDR3 used the HTBI primer set. TCRdb redid the calling of the multiplex PCR reads with MiXCR, one entry per CDR3 protein. This table has about 610,000 distinct CDR3 sequences, just over 45% appearing once. The chain links TRBV10-3 to TRBJ1-2; the D is unclear. Input material: peripheral blood or thyroid tissue (not recorded which). The receptor was derived from a woman aged 18 to 35 with Graves' hyperthyroidism. The CDR3 sequence is CAITETHNYGYTF. In DNA form, the CDR3 reads TGCGCCATCACCGAGACACATAACTATGGCTACACCTTC.